This TCR beta chain was identified in a study of blood T cell repertoires in COVID-19 (dated by TCRdb to 2020 to 2021). With regard to the full study: Samples from collaborators originated in the United States, Italy and Spain and spanned both the acute and convalescent phases of COVID-19. The prospective study material was composed of cDNA or gDNA derived from T cells, B-cell-depleted T cells, or PBMCs. Deeply sampled blood TCRbeta repertoires from subjects exposed to, actively infected with, or recovered from COVID-19 were included in the dataset. The repertoires were released in a freely available public database meant as a resource for research on the immune response to SARS-CoV-2. Samples came from the ongoing ImmuneRACE study (first 160 participants) plus 1,254 subjects from 6 global collaborators. Nearly every sample came with metadata listing a de-identified subject ID, COVID-19 status, age in years and sex. HLA class I and class II types, where available, came from metadata supplied by the sample provider rather than from assay-based typing. Beyond this particular receptor, the publication reports: The amount of clinical and demographic metadata varied by source and participant and was provided uncurated.

The immunoSEQ Assay, a bias-controlled multiplex PCR, was used to amplify TCRbeta CDR3 regions from genomic DNA. Per the original workflow: Within the assay, amplification of reference gene primers was used to estimate how many nucleated cells each sample contained. Sequence reads were collapsed and filtered to measure the absolute abundance of every unique TCRbeta CDR3 rearrangement. Productive Simpson clonality was computed per sample as the square root of Simpson's diversity index over productive rearrangements. The table was pulled from immuneACCESS by TCRdb, which kept in-frame rearrangements only. Such tables lose some clones; where checked, under half of the loss comes from unresolved V genes, and the rest has no known cause. The V and J calls and clone size come from that table; D and trimming were worked out from the DNA. The sample contains approximately 28,000 clones, 90% of them found a single time. Roughly 1.8% of the sample rests with the top ten.

Collaborating institutions collected whole blood in K2EDTA tubes following their own protocols. Collaborator samples were shipped for TCRbeta analysis as frozen whole blood, isolated PBMCs, or DNA extracted from either sample type. As regards this clone: No antigen is known for it. No much larger clone exists at a distance of one base, and base qualities are not known.

Specimen: peripheral blood. The sequence was obtained from a woman between 55 and 75 years old with active COVID-19.

The sequenced DNA: TGTGCCAGCAGCCAAACTAGCGGCACAGATACGCAGTATTTT. This sequence encodes CASSQTSGTDTQYF. This sequence uses TRBV3-1 (or the pseudogene TRBV3-2) and TRBJ2-3; 7 nucleotides in the junction match TRBD2. Counted from cysteine to phenylalanine, this CDR3 has 14 amino acids. The only DNA kept is the CDR3, 42 bases in frame from the first base. As encoded in the germline V gene (reference sequence), CDR1 is LGHDT while CDR2 is YNNKEL. From V the trimming removes 2 bases and from J it removes 1 base, while the gene matches leave 0 bases of the junction unaccounted for.